This record looks at one TCR beta chain sequence and its context. The data derive from a study of blood T cell repertoires in COVID-19. Study-level background: The analysed material was cDNA or gDNA that came from T cells, B-cell-depleted T cells, or PBMCs.

Germline V gene lookup returns CDR1 SQVTM and CDR2 ANQGSEA. The CDR3 consists of 13 residues. With 6 bases removed from V and 5 bases from J, the gap between germline ends came to 13 bases. Methods used by the authors: Estimation of nucleated cell counts was performed using reference gene primer amplification. Profiled with immunoSEQ multiplex PCR; TCRdb holds only in-frame clones, not every one. Clone size and V and J calls were adopted from that table, with D and trimming inferred from the DNA. Of about 43,000 clones listed, roughly 87% were seen once; the top ten hold around 22%. The source material was peripheral blood. The sequence was obtained from a woman aged 60-75 years with acute or convalescent COVID-19. The gene calls are TRBV29-1 and TRBJ2-2; weak D call: TRBD1 (5 bases). The CDR3, as DNA: TGCAGCGTATGGCAGGGTGATACCGGGGAGCTGTTTTTT. Translating it yields CSVWQGDTGELFF.